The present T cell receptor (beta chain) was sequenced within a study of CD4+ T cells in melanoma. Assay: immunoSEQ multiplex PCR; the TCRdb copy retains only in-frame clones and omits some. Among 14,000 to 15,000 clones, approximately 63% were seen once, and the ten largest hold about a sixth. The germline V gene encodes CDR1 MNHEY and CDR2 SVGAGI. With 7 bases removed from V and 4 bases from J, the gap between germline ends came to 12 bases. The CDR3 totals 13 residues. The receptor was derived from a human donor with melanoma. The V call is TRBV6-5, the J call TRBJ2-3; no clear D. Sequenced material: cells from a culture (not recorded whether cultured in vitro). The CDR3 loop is CASTLSYADTQYF. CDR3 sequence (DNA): TGTGCCAGCACCCTTAGCTACGCAGATACGCAGTATTTT.